This T cell receptor beta chain comes out of a study of blood T cell repertoires in COVID-19. CDR3 length: 14 amino acids. The germline gives CDR1 SNHLY, CDR2 FYNNEI. Trimming removed 7 bases at V and 5 bases at J, with 17 bases between. Libraries were prepared by immunoSEQ multiplex PCR; TCRdb keeps only in-frame clonotypes and omits some of them. This sample has 250,000 to 300,000 clones, with about 85% found just once. This sequence joins TRBV2 and TRBJ2-5, with D possibly matching TRBD2 (6 bases). The source material was PBMCs or T cells enriched from blood (not recorded which). The receptor's source is a woman aged 45-59 years who had been exposed to COVID-19. The CDR3 coding sequence is TGTGCCAGCAAAGCGGTAGTTGGAGGGGAGACCCAGTACTTC. Translated: CASKAVVGGETQYF.